This entry concerns a single T cell receptor (beta chain). Its antigen is as yet unknown. Germline and junction disagree at one end, which may indicate a read error. This sample was taken from a study of post-analysis software for immune sequencing data. Turning to the study itself: The patients showed relapsing-remitting, secondary progressive and progressive-relapsing multiple sclerosis courses. Study-level results: Compared with controls, patients showed significantly lower normalized Chao1 diversity. Batch-mates among the samples co-clustered strongly by F measure.

cDNA libraries for TCR beta contained unique molecular identifiers. T cells numbering about 0.85 to 11 million yielded a few hundred thousand cDNA molecules. Each CDR3 protein gets one entry after TCRdb re-called the PCR reads with MiXCR. The sample includes more than 500,000 distinct CDR3 sequences, 34% of them seen just once. This receptor was identified in a girl aged 2-17 years with multiple sclerosis. The sample was blood.

The CDR3 region has the DNA TGCGCCAGCAGCGGGACCGGGGGGACATACAATGGGCAGTTCTTC. Encoded protein: CASSGTGGTYNGQFF. The chain has TRBV5-1 and TRBJ2-1, with a tentative D call TRBD2 (7 bases). Germline lookup yields CDR1 SGHRS and CDR2 YFSETQ. This CDR3 spans 15 amino acids.